Below, one T cell receptor (beta chain) is given with its context. This sample is part of a study of cytomegalovirus exposure and HLA in healthy donors. Sequenced by immunoSEQ multiplex PCR; TCRdb stores in-frame clones only, minus some. The sample lists about 200,000 clones, about 82% seen once, with approximately 1.5% in the top ten. Sequenced material: PBMCs. This clonotype was sampled from a woman aged 18-29 years in good health and CMV-seronegative.

In DNA, the CDR3 is TGTGCCAGTAGTATGGCGGGACTAGCGGGGGGGATGATCACCGGGGAGCTGTTTTTT. Its protein product is CASSMAGLAGGMITGELFF. The chain combines TRBV19 with TRBJ2-2; 16 bases agree with TRBD2. The V segment lost 3 bases and the J segment 4 bases; nucleotides outside the gene matches: 8. The length of the CDR3 is 19 residues. Germline CDR1 LNHDA, CDR2 SQIVND (reference sequence).